This T cell receptor (beta chain) was observed in a study of cytomegalovirus exposure and HLA in healthy donors (dated by TCRdb to 2017 to 2019). Regarding the research as a whole: According to an earlier analysis of around 600 of the donors, 150 million to 200 million T cells yielded 117 million unique TCR beta sequences and roughly 280 Gb of sequence data. An early release that covered roughly 600 HLA-typed donors contained 250 to 350 gigabases of sequencing data and approximately 85 million unique TCR sequences. The genetic ancestry cluster associated with self-reported Caucasian donors included over 80% of the roughly 380 genotyped donors. The study was designed to test whether signatures of past pathogen exposure could be identified by cataloging public T cell receptors. The study used immunosequencing to profile the T cell repertoires of approximately 690 subjects and linked those repertoires to cytomegalovirus serostatus. A separate validation cohort of roughly 130 different subjects was used in addition to the roughly 620-subject first cohort. To predict cytomegalovirus infection status, the study brought together high-throughput TCR immunosequencing, statistical association of individual TCRs with disease status, and machine learning. A later analysis re-analyzed previously published TCR beta repertoires from 550 to 700 donors and added high-resolution HLA genotyping to study TCR occurrence patterns. In the later analysis, no new phenotypic data were used to find candidate immune exposures; instead, reliance was placed on TCR beta sequences and their occurrence across donors. An earlier analysis of roughly 600 of the donors used high-throughput TCR beta sequencing to judge whether each TCR beta V gene segment behaved as functional or pseudogenic. Donor age, sex, ethnicity and CMV serostatus were compiled together with the repertoire data. A later genetic analysis took genome-wide SNP genotypes for about three fifths of the 666 donors and used that subset as a discovery cohort. Every discovery cohort repertoire had been produced on one sequencing platform. Both class I and class II loci were covered by HLA typing, at four-digit resolution. The number of donors typed differed by locus, with roughly 620-630 for A, B, C, DRB1 and DQB1, over 500 for DQA1, approximately 570 for DPA1, and some 440 for DPB1. About 5 DR-DQ haplotypes were handled as single units for association and clustering, since linkage in the cohort was strong. Across some 400 genotyped donors of the cohort, an average of approximately 240,000 unique TCR beta nucleotide sequences per donor were sequenced, and 15% to 20% of those sequences were non-productive.

From its cysteine to its phenylalanine, the CDR3 spans 14 amino acids. Only the CDR3 DNA is retained, 42 bases long and in frame from the first base. V is reduced by 6 bases and J by 7 bases, leaving a spacing of 13 bases between them. Sequences SGHTA (CDR1) and FQGNSA (CDR2) are obtained from the germline V gene. On the study overall, not on this receptor specifically: In a later genetic analysis, fewer N-insertions in productive TCRs were reported among donors in an Asian-associated ancestry cluster than the roughly 700-donor mean. The classifier was reported to diagnose cytomegalovirus status with high specificity and sensitivity in both the original cohort and the validation cohort. Correlated functional status among segregating V segments might be attributable to linkage disequilibrium, but an unknown experimental factor could not be ruled out. A later genetic analysis associated a missense DCLRE1C variant with V-gene and J-gene trimming of TCR beta chains, and an independent cohort replicated the association. According to a later analysis, TCR association rates differed among HLA loci, with DRB1 alleles showing the most associated TCRs and HLA-C alleles showing the fewest. In an earlier analysis of about 550 of the donors, most TCR beta V segments were observed in productive rearrangements about 90% or about 30% of the time, broadly matching IMGT annotations. The study gave a list of more than 150 TCR beta chains associated with cytomegalovirus. The authors suggested that the approach could potentially be generalized to other disease states and immunological phenotypes. Specific HLA alleles were associated with about 17,000 TCR beta sequences at a false discovery rate of 0.05 in a later analysis. A further reported finding was that TCR beta sequences accurately predicted the HLA-A and HLA-B alleles for most subjects in the first cohort. Assigning TCR associations to individual alleles was difficult when HLA alleles, especially DR and DQ, strongly co-occurred. In a later analysis, most CMV-associated TCR beta chains were found to appear HLA-restricted, with HLA associations seemingly driven largely by CMV exposure. Presence/absence analyses assumed roughly uniform sequencing depth across donors, an assumption that may not hold. Three of the identified cytomegalovirus-associated TCR beta chains were confirmed in vitro to be specific for cytomegalovirus antigens. Because HLA typing was missing for some donors at each locus, association tests included only the typed subset. Most TCR sequences were observed very rarely across donors, whereas some public TCRs were present in many individuals. The cohort was sequenced for TCR beta chains only, and without alpha or paired-chain data the features that could be detected were limited. According to a later analysis, parvovirus B19, influenza, CMV and Epstein-Barr virus appeared linked to several top co-occurrence clusters. The sequencing pipeline was judged likely to have produced a cluster of highly shared sequence variants as a technical artifact. Because the 87-base-pair reads could not distinguish some IMGT-functional V segments, including TRBV6-2 and TRBV6-3, those segments were excluded. For the cohort, immune exposure information was limited to CMV serostatus. A later analysis found that HLA-associated TCR beta chains were more clonally expanded and had lower generation probabilities than equally common non-associated chains. The earlier analysis of 587 of the donors excluded seventeen rarely observed V segments, including chromosome 9 orphons, because counts were too low.

On this clone itself: Its antigen remains unidentified. No base qualities exist here, and no much larger clone lies one base off it.

In total, roughly 670 healthy bone marrow donors made up the cohort. At the time of sampling, all cohort members were nominally healthy, though unrecorded immune exposures were likely present. The donor tested CMV seronegative and was one of the 352 seronegative cohort members. A peripheral blood sample was collected from each donor, and TCR beta sequencing was performed on peripheral blood mononuclear cells. The Qiagen DNeasy Blood Extraction Kit was used to extract genomic DNA from the blood cell samples. Library preparation used the immunoSEQ multiplex PCR assay. The multiplex PCR relied on a mix of 60 forward primers for TCR Vbeta segments and 13 reverse primers for TCR Jbeta segments. The CDR3 region of rearranged TCR beta genes was amplified from genomic DNA by a multiplex PCR assay. The amplified TCR beta libraries were sequenced on the Illumina HiSeq System as 87-base-pair reads. For the original study's pipeline: In a later analysis, some 80 million unique TCR beta chains were counted across the 500 to 700 repertoires, and approximately 11 million of these chains were shared by at least two donors. A nearest-neighbor algorithm error-corrected the raw reads and collapsed the reads into unique sequences, merging closely related sequences to remove PCR and sequencing errors. V, D and J gene segments were assigned by aligning CDR3 sequences to IMGT reference sequences. For a sequence to be retained, at least a six-nucleotide match to both a V gene segment and a J gene segment was required. A rearrangement counted as productive if the CDR3 had no stop codons and remained in frame with V and J, and every other rearrangement counted as non-productive. CDR3 was defined according to IMGT convention as the region running from the second conserved V-encoded cysteine to the conserved J-encoded phenylalanine. The earlier analysis of fewer than 700 of the donors excluded sequences that lacked an unambiguous match to a single V gene segment. An earlier analysis of some 610 of the donors called V segments functional above 56.7% productive rearrangements and segregating when the between-donor standard deviation exceeded 5%. To diagnose cytomegalovirus status from the catalog of TCR beta chain sequences, a statistical classification framework was built. In a later analysis, TCR nucleotide sequences were compared against IMGT/GENE-DB human TR gene sequences so that V and J genes could be assigned. In a later analysis, CDR3 sequences and most-parsimonious VDJ recombination scenarios were assigned using the TCRdist pipeline. In a later analysis, each TCR beta chain was defined by its CDR3 amino acid sequence together with its V-gene family, and reads without a unique V-gene family were excluded. As a way to deal with suspected cross-contamination and a sequencing artifact, a later analysis dropped 640 or so nucleotide sequences that were highly shared and had low generation probability. For each public chain, a later analysis derived a clonal expansion index from normalized ranks of inferred template counts within each repertoire. A later analysis computed generation probabilities with a VDJ recombination model fitted to out-of-frame rearrangements, and checked the results against IGoR. A later analysis scored TCR-TCR, TCR-HLA and TCR-CMV co-occurrence with hypergeometric tests, applying a repertoire-size bias correction to TCR pairs. To estimate false discovery rates, a later analysis permuted the HLA or CMV assignments 20 times. In a later analysis, co-occurring TCRs were grouped using DBSCAN, with TCRdist sequence similarity added in when clustering inside HLA-allele-positive subsets. Co-occurrence clustering excluded repertoires with fewer than 30,000 or more than 120,000 public chains, plus five with anomalous nucleotide sharing. TCRdb mirrors the immuneACCESS table, restricted to in-frame sequences. Some clones are absent from its copies; in checked studies, under half trace to an unresolved V gene, and the reason for the others is unknown. V, J and clone size are those of that table, while D and trimming were read from the DNA. Within this sample are about 83,000 clones, with 70% to 75% of them counted one time only. The ten largest clones take up 4% to 5% of the sample.

This receptor chain uses TRBV7-2 and TRBJ1-6, and perhaps TRBD1 as D gene, on 6 matching bases. The specimen was PBMCs. The receptor's source is a man in his fifties or sixties in good health and CMV-seronegative. Read as DNA, the sequence is TGTGCCAGCAGAAGGACAAGGGGGAATTCACCCCTCCACTTT. Its amino acids are CASRRTRGNSPLHF. The full variable domain, with segments outside the CDR3 supplied by the reference TRBV7-2 and TRBJ1-6 proteins, appears as GAGVSQSPSNKVTEKGKDVELRCDPISGHTALYWYRQSLGQGLEFLIYFQGNSAPDKSGLPSDRFSAERTGGSVSTLTIQRTQQEDSAVYLCASRRTRGNSPLHFGNGTRLTVT.